These 32 T cell receptor beta chains were all obtained from the same sample, sequenced in a study of blood T cell repertoires in COVID-19. Assay used: immunoSEQ multiplex PCR; TCRdb lists only in-frame clones, some missing. The top ten clones hold just over 7% of a sample with hundreds of thousands of clones, 65% to 90% of them seen once. The sample comprised peripheral blood. These receptors originate from a human donor in a cohort sampled during active COVID-19.

This sequence joins TRBV5-1 and TRBJ2-2, with a tentative D call TRBD1 (5 bases). The CDR3 is made up of 16 amino acids. Germline V gene data show CDR1 as SGHRS and CDR2 as YFSETQ. The V and J ends lost 1 base and 0 bases respectively, with 10 bases between them. CDR3 region: CASSLIRRANTGELFF. CDR3 DNA sequence: TGCGCCAGCAGCTTGATTCGCAGGGCGAACACCGGGGAGCTGTTTTTT.

The genes are TRBV4-1 and TRBJ1-6; D is perhaps TRBD1 (6 bases). Germline V gene lookup returns CDR1 MGHRA and CDR2 YSYEKL. The CDR3 is 15 residues long. V was shortened by 1 base and J by 7 bases, with 11 bases between the two germline ends. For the CDR3, the DNA is TGCGCCAGCAGCCAAGGAGGGGGACGAAATTCACCCCTCCACTTT. Its protein is CASSQGGGRNSPLHF.

This chain joins TRBV14 and TRBJ2-7; a possible D gene is TRBD2 (5 bases). Germline CDR1 SGHDN, CDR2 FVKESK. This CDR3 has 14 residues. V was trimmed by 0 bases and J by 3 bases, leaving 9 bases between them. CDR3 sequence (DNA): TGTGCCAGCAGCCAAGAGGCGGGCTACTACGAGCAGTACTTC. This gives the protein CASSQEAGYYEQYF.

The chain links TRBV18 to TRBJ1-2; D unresolved. The CDR3 contains 14 residues. Trimming took 0 bases from V and 4 from J, leaving 9 bases between them. CDR1 KGHSH and CDR2 LQKENI come from the germline V gene. CDR3 protein: CASSPPAQIYGYTF. Written as DNA, the CDR3 is TGTGCCAGCTCACCACCGGCCCAGATCTATGGCTACACCTTC.

This chain connects TRBV6-1 to TRBJ2-3; TRBD1 aligns across 8 bases. The CDR3 contains 14 residues. CDR1 is MNHNS and CDR2 is SASEGT in the germline V gene. Losses at the gene ends were 3 bases for V and 4 bases for J; bases not matched to a gene: 3. This CDR3 is CASSDRQGSDTQYF. DNA for the CDR3: TGTGCCAGCAGTGACAGACAGGGGTCAGATACGCAGTATTTT.

The chain employs TRBV5-8 and TRBJ1-6; D is unclear. V was clipped by 1 base and J by 3 bases, with 5 bases between them. This CDR3 is built from 14 residues. Germline lookup yields CDR1 SGHTS and CDR2 YDEGEE. In nucleotides, the CDR3 is TGTGCCAGCAGCTTGCCGCGCTATAATTCACCCCTCCACTTT. Its translation: CASSLPRYNSPLHF.

The V gene is TRBV7-9, the J gene TRBJ1-2; tentative D call: TRBD1 (6 bases). This CDR3 has 13 amino acids. Trimming shortened V by 1 base and J by 8 bases, and 11 bases separated the two germline ends. Per the germline V gene, CDR1 is SEHNR and CDR2 is FQNEAQ (reference sequence). In nucleotides, the CDR3 is TGTGCCAGCAGCTTAGGAACAGGGCGGGGCTACACCTTC. As protein: CASSLGTGRGYTF. Complete variable domain (other parts from reference TRBV7-9 and TRBJ1-2): DTGVSQNPRHKITKRGQNVTFRCDPISEHNRLYWYRQTLGQGPEFLTYFQNEAQLEKSRLLSDRFSAERPKGSFSTLEIQRTEQGDSAMYLCASSLGTGRGYTFGSGTRLTVV.

This chain uses TRBV7-9 with TRBJ1-1, with TRBD1 identical over 7 bases. J was trimmed by 4 bases and V by 5 bases; bases with no gene match: 10. CDR1 and CDR2 from the germline V gene are SEHNR and FQNEAQ (reference sequence). The length of the CDR3 is 15 residues. CDR3 DNA sequence: TGTGCCAGCAGCGGACGGACAGGAGTTTTCACTGAAGCTTTCTTT. Protein sequence: CASSGRTGVFTEAFF.

V gene TRBV3-1 (or the pseudogene TRBV3-2) combines with J gene TRBJ2-2, with D perhaps TRBD2 (6 bases). This CDR3 is 13 amino acids long. V was shortened by 8 bases and J by 5 bases, with 12 bases between the two germline ends. Germline lookup yields CDR1 LGHDT and CDR2 YNNKEL (reference sequence). CDR3 nucleotide sequence: TGTGCCAGCCGGGGGTCTAGGACCGGGGAGCTGTTTTTT. As protein: CASRGSRTGELFF.

The rearrangement joins TRBV27 to TRBJ1-3; D possibly corresponds to TRBD1 (5 bases). Germline-derived CDR1 and CDR2 are MNHEY and SMNVEV (reference sequence). This CDR3 is built from 15 residues. V lost 4 bases and J 2 bases, leaving 12 bases between the germline ends. For the CDR3, the DNA is TGTGCCAGCAGTTACGGGACGGGAGCTGGAAACACCATATATTTT. It yields the protein CASSYGTGAGNTIYF.

J is TRBJ2-5 and V is TRBV5-1, with D possibly TRBD1 on 5 matching bases. The length of the CDR3 is 15 residues. The V gene lost 1 base and the J gene lost 6 bases, with 16 bases spanning the gap. The germline V gene has CDR1 SGHRS and CDR2 YFSETQ. The CDR3 nucleotides read TGCGCCAGCAGCTTGAGTATCCAGGGCGGAAAGACCCAGTACTTC. Encoded protein: CASSLSIQGGKTQYF.

The CDR3 is CASSLIGQMKVGELFF. CDR3 sequence (DNA): TGTGCCAGCAGCTTAATTGGACAGATGAAGGTCGGGGAGCTGTTTTTT. The chain employs TRBV7-3 and TRBJ2-2; perhaps TRBD1 as D (6 bases). V lost 1 base to trimming and J lost 7 bases, with 16 bases between them. The CDR3 extends over 16 amino acids. Germline assignment: CDR1 SGHTA and CDR2 FQGTGA. The full variable domain, its missing parts supplied by reference TRBV7-3 and TRBJ2-2, is GAGVSQTPSNKVTEKGKYVELRCDPISGHTALYWYRQSLGQGPEFLIYFQGTGAADDSGLPNDRFFAVRPEGSVSTLKIQRTERGDSAVYLCASSLIGQMKVGELFFGEGSRLTVL.

The rearrangement uses TRBV24-1 and TRBJ2-2; TRBD2 matches at 7 bases. CDR1 is KGHDR, CDR2 SFDVKD, per germline. With V trimmed by 8 bases and J by 0 bases, 2 bases remained unmatched. The length of the CDR3 is 14 residues. CDR3 in DNA: TGTGCCACCAAAACTAGCGCGAACACCGGGGAGCTGTTTTTT. Amino acid sequence: CATKTSANTGELFF.

This sequence joins TRBV7-3 and TRBJ2-1; tentatively, D is TRBD1 (6 bases). Germline V gene lookup returns CDR1 SGHTA and CDR2 FQGTGA. CDR3 length: 15 amino acids. V was shortened by 1 base and J by 4 bases, with 11 bases between the two germline ends. The CDR3 nucleotides read TGTGCCAGCAGCTTAAGGGCAGGGGAGTACAATGAGCAGTTCTTC. Translating it yields CASSLRAGEYNEQFF.

V gene TRBV30 combines with J gene TRBJ2-6, with a tentative D call TRBD1 (6 bases). V lost 3 bases to trimming and J lost 0 bases, with 9 bases between them. The CDR3 is made up of 15 amino acids. The germline V gene encodes CDR1 GTSNPN and CDR2 SVGIG (reference sequence). CDR3 DNA sequence: TGTGCCTGGAGCTTGACAGGCTCTGGGGCCAACGTCCTGACTTTC. Translation: CAWSLTGSGANVLTF.

This chain uses TRBV4-1 with TRBJ1-2; TRBD1 matches 8 bases. CDR1 is MGHRA, CDR2 YSYEKL, per germline. The CDR3 runs to 18 residues. Unmatched junction bases numbered 15, after V lost 5 bases and J lost 1 base. The chain's CDR3 is CASSDVIAGGLNNYGYTF. The DNA for the CDR3 is TGCGCCAGCAGCGACGTGATAGCAGGGGGCCTCAATAACTATGGCTACACCTTC.

This clone was seen just once. The chain couples TRBV25-1 to TRBJ1-2, with D perhaps TRBD1 (6 bases). Trimming took off 4 bases at V and 8 bases at J, with 17 bases between the two ends. Germline CDR1 MGHDK, CDR2 SYGVNS. The CDR3 loop spans 14 amino acids. CDR3 coding DNA: TGTGCCAGCAGTGCGTGGGACACTCAGGTCGGCTACACCTTC. It is translated as CASSAWDTQVGYTF.

This clone was picked up a small number of times. The chain has TRBV15 and TRBJ2-3, with 11 nucleotides matching TRBD1. Trimming at V came to 1 base and at J to 4 bases, leaving 1 base not matched to a gene. The CDR3 runs 15 residues. Looked up from germline, CDR1 is LNHNV and CDR2 is YYDKDF (reference sequence). The chain's CDR3 is CATSRGTGGADTQYF. CDR3 DNA: TGTGCCACCAGCAGAGGGACAGGGGGCGCAGATACGCAGTATTTT. The variable domain in full, with the rest retrieved from reference TRBV15 and TRBJ2-3, is DAMVIQNPRYQVTQFGKPVTLSCSQTLNHNVMYWYQQKSSQAPKLLFHYYDKDFNNEADTPDNFQSRRPNTSFCFLDIRSPGLGDTAMYLCATSRGTGGADTQYFGPGTRLTVL.

This clone was recorded a few times. This chain joins TRBV6-5 and TRBJ1-4; 8 bases fit TRBD1. The V gene end was trimmed by 8 bases and the J gene end by 8 bases; junction bases not matched to a gene: 10. Looked up from germline, CDR1 is MNHEY and CDR2 is SVGAGI. The CDR3 totals 14 residues. CDR3 nucleotides: TGTGCCAGCGGGACCAGGGGGCTTGGAGAAAAACTGTTTTTT. It encodes CASGTRGLGEKLFF.

DNA of the CDR3: TGTGCCAGCAGTTCAGTTGTTGGAGCTTTCTTT. Translating gives CASSSVVGAFF. V gene TRBV6-5 combines with J gene TRBJ1-1; no reliable D call. V was shortened by 4 bases and J by 10 bases, with 10 bases between the two germline ends. This CDR3 contains 11 residues. The germline gives CDR1 MNHEY, CDR2 SVGAGI.

This clone has a single count. The V call is TRBV12-3 or TRBV12-4, the J call TRBJ1-2; D is uncertain. Trimming took off 7 bases at V and 2 bases at J, with 11 bases between the two ends. The CDR3 spans 13 residues. The CDR3 nucleotides read TGTGCCAGCACAGAGGGTTTAAACTATGGCTACACCTTC. As protein: CASTEGLNYGYTF.

This clone was picked up one time. The chain carries TRBV9 and TRBJ2-2; D gene unclear. Germline V CDR1 and CDR2: SGDLS, YYNGEE. Trimming cost V 3 bases and J 5 bases, with 14 bases left between them. The CDR3 is 15 amino acids. The CDR3 bases are TGTGCCAGCAGCGCTTCGACCCCCGGGACCGGGGAGCTGTTTTTT. It translates to CASSASTPGTGELFF.

The V call is TRBV30, the J call TRBJ2-1; D call uncertain. The length of the CDR3 is 14 residues. Germline V gene lookup returns CDR1 GTSNPN and CDR2 SVGIG (reference sequence). Trimming stripped 7 bases from V and 9 bases from J, with 22 bases between. Written as DNA, the CDR3 is TGTGCCTACAACGGAGACTCTCTAACGATTGAGCAGTTCTTC. Encoded protein: CAYNGDSLTIEQFF.

This clone was found once. The DNA of the CDR3 is TGTGCCAGCAGCCCCAGTGAGGGGAGGACTGAAGCTTTCTTT. It yields the protein CASSPSEGRTEAFF. This chain joins TRBV3-1 (or the pseudogene TRBV3-2) and TRBJ1-1, with D perhaps TRBD1 (5 bases). The germline gives CDR1 LGHDT, CDR2 YNNKEL (reference sequence). The CDR3 totals 14 residues. Trimming took off 4 bases at V and 5 bases at J, with 14 bases between the two ends.

This clone was observed a few times. The chain joins TRBV5-1 to TRBJ1-2, with TRBD1 matching over 7 bases. V dropped 4 bases and J dropped 0; count of bases not matched to a gene: 6. This CDR3 is 15 amino acids long. Germline V lookup: CDR1 SGHRS, CDR2 YFSETQ. CDR3 sequence: CASSLQGNTNYGYTF. Here the CDR3 DNA reads TGCGCCAGCAGCCTACAGGGGAACACTAACTATGGCTACACCTTC.

This clone has a single count. The chain employs TRBV7-2 and TRBJ2-3, with unresolved D. V was cut by 1 base and J by 5 bases, with 4 bases left in between. The CDR3 extends over 12 amino acids. Germline lookup yields CDR1 SGHTA and CDR2 FQGNSA. CDR3 DNA: TGTGCCAGCAGCTTAGATCGAGATACGCAGTATTTT. This codes for CASSLDRDTQYF.

V is TRBV9 and J is TRBJ2-3; 7 positions match TRBD2. From germline, CDR1 is SGDLS and CDR2 YYNGEE. V lost 0 bases to trimming and J lost 5 bases; unmatched junction nucleotides: 6. This CDR3 region has 15 residues. In DNA form, the CDR3 reads TGTGCCAGCAGCGTAGAGGCGGGGGTGGTAGATACGCAGTATTTT. Translating gives CASSVEAGVVDTQYF.

This chain joins TRBV10-2 and TRBJ1-5; 7 nucleotides match TRBD1. The germline CDR1 and CDR2 sequences are WSHSY and SAAADI. The CDR3 consists of 14 residues. The V segment lost 2 bases and the J segment 5 bases; nucleotides outside the gene matches: 3. The CDR3 loop reads CASSEDRVYQPQHF. Written as DNA, the CDR3 is TGCGCCAGCAGTGAGGACAGGGTGTATCAGCCCCAGCATTTT.

The V gene is TRBV7-9, the J gene TRBJ1-6; weak D call: TRBD1 (5 bases). V lost 4 bases and J 8 bases, leaving 6 bases between the germline ends. The CDR3 length is 12 residues. Germline V gives CDR1 SEHNR, CDR2 FQNEAQ (reference sequence). The CDR3 DNA is TGTGCCAGCAGCTGGGGGGATTCACCCCTCCACTTT. Protein product: CASSWGDSPLHF.

This chain uses TRBV27 with TRBJ1-1, with 9 bases identical to TRBD1. The length of the CDR3 is 16 residues. The trim removed 5 bases at V and 0 bases at J, leaving 7 bases unmatched. CDR1 is MNHEY and CDR2 is SMNVEV in the germline V gene (reference sequence). The CDR3 DNA follows: TGTGCCAGCAGTCCCGGGACAGGGTGGATGAACACTGAAGCTTTCTTT. Protein product: CASSPGTGWMNTEAFF.

This clone showed up just a few times. DNA for the CDR3: TGTGCCAGCAGCAATCCCCCTAATGAGCAGTTCTTC. Protein product: CASSNPPNEQFF. The V gene is TRBV7-3, the J gene TRBJ2-1, with D hard to call. CDR3 length: 12 residues. The ends were cut back, 5 bases at V and 7 bases at J, with 9 bases in the middle. CDR1 SGHTA and CDR2 FQGTGA come from the germline V gene. Complete variable domain (other parts from reference TRBV7-3 and TRBJ2-1): GAGVSQTPSNKVTEKGKYVELRCDPISGHTALYWYRQSLGQGPEFLIYFQGTGAADDSGLPNDRFFAVRPEGSVSTLKIQRTERGDSAVYLCASSNPPNEQFFGPGTRLTVL.

This chain connects TRBV10-3 to TRBJ1-2, with 8 bases that match TRBD1. Trimming cost V 3 bases and J 8 bases; bases outside gene matches: 14. The germline V gene encodes CDR1 ENHRY and CDR2 SYGVKD. This CDR3 region has 16 residues. Written as DNA, the CDR3 is TGTGCCATCAGTGAAAGGACAGGGAAGGCAAAAGAAGGCTACACCTTC. Protein: CAISERTGKAKEGYTF.